A single sample is the source of the 25 T cell receptor beta chains below, sequenced in a study of cytomegalovirus exposure and HLA in healthy donors. Use of 60 Vbeta and 13 Jbeta primers characterized the PCR. Sequenced by immunoSEQ multiplex PCR; TCRdb stores in-frame clones only, minus some. Here the sample spans about 160,000 clones, 70% to 85% being singletons. Material: PBMCs. The receptors here all came from a male donor in good health and CMV-seronegative.

The chain recombines TRBV23-1 with TRBJ2-7, with a tentative D call TRBD2 (6 bases). TRBV23-1 is an ORF for which the function is uncertain. The CDR3 spans 18 residues. V lost 3 bases and J 4 bases, leaving 25 bases between the germline ends. The CDR3 DNA follows: TGCGCCAGCAGTCAGACCCAGGGACTCACCACTCTTTCATACGAGCAGTACTTC. This gives the protein CASSQTQGLTTLSYEQYF.

This clone was observed a few times. CDR3 DNA sequence: TGTGCCAGCAGCTTGGGGACAGGGAAAAACACTGAAGCTTTCTTT. It specifies CASSLGTGKNTEAFF. The chain has TRBV5-6 and TRBJ1-1; 8 nucleotides line up with TRBD1. CDR1 is SGHDT, CDR2 YYEEEE, per germline. The junction had 3 bases not matched to a gene; V was cut back by 0 bases and J by 2 bases. This CDR3 has 15 residues.

The chain carries TRBV9 and TRBJ2-1; TRBD2 matches at 7 bases. Germline V gene sequence: CDR1 SGDLS, CDR2 YYNGEE. CDR3 length: 18 residues. The trim removed 0 bases at V and 4 bases at J, leaving 13 bases unmatched. CDR3 loop: CASSVGRAGYTDYNEQFF. In nucleotides, the CDR3 is TGTGCCAGCAGCGTAGGAAGAGCGGGATATACTGATTACAATGAGCAGTTCTTC.

This chain links TRBV5-6 with TRBJ1-4; D gene uncertain. Germline lookup yields CDR1 SGHDT and CDR2 YYEEEE. The length of the CDR3 is 15 residues. With 4 bases removed from V and 6 bases from J, the gap between germline ends came to 16 bases. The CDR3 spells CASSLNPSEDEKLFF. The CDR3 coding sequence is TGTGCCAGCAGCCTGAATCCGTCAGAGGATGAAAAACTGTTTTTT.

The chain recombines TRBV4-1 with TRBJ1-5; a weak D match, TRBD1 (6 bases). The V gene lost 0 bases and the J gene lost 2 bases, with 11 bases spanning the gap. This CDR3 has 16 amino acids. The germline V gene encodes CDR1 MGHRA and CDR2 YSYEKL. The CDR3 DNA follows: TGCGCCAGCAGCCAAGATCCGGCAGGGGGCAATCAGCCCCAGCATTTT. Protein: CASSQDPAGGNQPQHF.

This chain joins TRBV11-3 and TRBJ1-1, with no clear D. Germline V gene lookup returns CDR1 SGHNT and CDR2 YENEEA. Trimming shortened V by 1 base and J by 7 bases, and 10 bases separated the two germline ends. The CDR3 spans 13 residues. This chain's CDR3 is CASSLGFGGEAFF. The CDR3 DNA reads TGTGCCAGCAGCTTAGGGTTCGGTGGTGAAGCTTTCTTT. Variable domain in full (rest from reference TRBV11-3 and TRBJ1-1): EAGVVQSPRYKIIEKKQPVAFWCNPISGHNTLYWYLQNLGQGPELLIRYENEEAVDDSQLPKDRFSAERLKGVDSTLKIQPAELGDSAVYLCASSLGFGGEAFFGQGTRLTVV.

About this clone: Other DNA sequences in the same sample also yield this CDR3. This rearrangement joins TRBV10-3 to TRBJ1-3, with D unresolved. There are 15 residues in the CDR3. Trimming stripped 0 bases from V and 4 bases from J, with 10 bases between. Germline CDR1 ENHRY, CDR2 SYGVKD. For the CDR3, the DNA is TGTGCCATCAGTGAGTCGACCGGGGTCGGAAACACCATATATTTT. It specifies CAISESTGVGNTIYF.

The V and J genes are TRBV4-3 and TRBJ2-3; 10 nucleotides agree with TRBD1. This CDR3 contains 14 residues. CDR1 and CDR2 (germline): LGHNA, YSLEER. V lost 4 bases, J lost 7 bases, and 5 bases stayed unmatched. The DNA of the CDR3 is TGCGCCAGCAGCCCGGGACAGGGGACGAATACGCAGTATTTT. Amino acids: CASSPGQGTNTQYF.

This clone appeared once. The chain joins TRBV7-2 to TRBJ2-1; 11 bases line up with TRBD2. The germline V gene encodes CDR1 SGHTA and CDR2 FQGNSA. This CDR3 spans 15 amino acids. Trimming at V came to 5 bases and at J to 6 bases, leaving 6 bases not matched to a gene. CDR3 bases: TGTGCCAGCAGCCCAGTAGCGGGGGGGCGCAATGAGCAGTTCTTC. Its protein product is CASSPVAGGRNEQFF.

CDR3: CASSTGLAVYEQYF. The DNA for the CDR3 is TGTGCCAGTAGTACGGGACTAGCGGTCTACGAGCAGTACTTC. V is TRBV19 and J is TRBJ2-7; 11 bases map to TRBD2. Germline CDR1 is LNHDA and CDR2 is SQIVND (reference sequence). There are 14 residues in the CDR3. The junction had 2 bases not matched to a gene; V was cut back by 4 bases and J by 3 bases.

The chain carries TRBV19 and TRBJ2-2; 9 bases fit TRBD2. The CDR3 is 14 residues long. After removal of 7 bases from V and 3 bases from J, the junction contained 3 bases not matched to a gene. Germline V gene sequence: CDR1 LNHDA, CDR2 SQIVND (reference sequence). The CDR3: CASNSGSDTGELFF. As DNA, the CDR3 is TGTGCCAGTAATAGCGGGAGCGACACCGGGGAGCTGTTTTTT.

The chain employs TRBV27 and TRBJ2-5, with 8 bases fitting TRBD2. Unmatched junction bases numbered 13, after V lost 8 bases and J lost 5 bases. The length of the CDR3 is 15 residues. The germline V gene has CDR1 MNHEY and CDR2 SMNVEV (reference sequence). The CDR3: CASRGGRGVLETQYF. DNA of the CDR3: TGTGCCAGCCGCGGGGGGAGGGGGGTCCTGGAGACCCAGTACTTC.

The chain recombines TRBV9 with TRBJ1-1; D possibly corresponds to TRBD1 (5 bases). Per germline, CDR1 SGDLS and CDR2 YYNGEE. V shed 4 bases and J shed 1 base, with 11 bases lying between them. The CDR3 sequence is 14 residues long. CDR3 coding DNA: TGTGCCAGCAGCCCGCGACAGAGGAACACTGAAGCTTTCTTT. Protein: CASSPRQRNTEAFF.

V and J are TRBV6-1 and TRBJ2-4, with 8 bases fitting TRBD1. Trimming cost V 6 bases and J 4 bases; bases outside gene matches: 8. Germline CDR1 and CDR2: MNHNS and SASEGT. The CDR3 consists of 15 residues. The CDR3 loop is CASRPPWDRKNIQYF. The CDR3 DNA reads TGTGCCAGCAGGCCCCCCTGGGACAGGAAAAACATTCAGTACTTC.

Concerning this clone itself: At one of its ends the junction is not consistent with the germline gene, which may arise from a read error. The rearrangement links TRBV7-3 to TRBJ2-1; 10 bases match TRBD1. Germline V gene sequence: CDR1 SGHTA, CDR2 FQGTGA. CDR3 size: 15 residues. Written as DNA, the CDR3 is TGTGCCAGCAGTTTAATAGGGGACAGGGGTAGTGAGCAGTTCTTC. Translating gives CASSLIGDRGSEQFF. Full variable domain (missing parts from reference TRBV7-3 and TRBJ2-1): GAGVSQTPSNKVTEKGKYVELRCDPISGHTALYWYRQSLGQGPEFLIYFQGTGAADDSGLPNDRFFAVRPEGSVSTLKIQRTERGDSAVYLCASSLIGDRGSEQFFGPGTRLTVL.

The chain joins TRBV5-1 to TRBJ2-7, with 15 bases that match TRBD2. There are 16 residues in the CDR3. V was pared by 4 bases and J by 2 bases, with 4 bases of the junction left unmatched. Germline CDR1 SGHRS, CDR2 YFSETQ. The CDR3 protein is CASSRRTSGGAYEQYF. The CDR3 bases are TGCGCCAGCAGCCGGAGGACTAGCGGGGGGGCCTACGAGCAGTACTTC.

The rearrangement uses TRBV6-5 and TRBJ1-2; TRBD1 is a possible D gene (6 bases). Germline V gene lookup returns CDR1 MNHEY and CDR2 SVGAGI. This CDR3 contains 13 residues. V lost 0 bases and J 8 bases, leaving 10 bases between the germline ends. The CDR3 DNA follows: TGTGCCAGCAGTTACTCGGACAGAGCCGGCTACACCTTC. This sequence encodes CASSYSDRAGYTF.

The chain links TRBV28 to TRBJ2-2; 8 bases agree with TRBD1. The CDR3 is 16 amino acids. J lost 4 bases, V lost 5 bases, and 9 bases had no gene match. Germline loops: CDR1 MDHEN, CDR2 SYDVKM. The CDR3 DNA reads as TGTGCCAGCAGTCGTCGCAGGGGGCTTAGCACCGGGGAGCTGTTTTTT. This gives the protein CASSRRRGLSTGELFF.

CDR3 nucleotide sequence: TGTGCCAGCAGCTCGGGACTAGCTGGGGATACGCAGTATTTT. Its protein is CASSSGLAGDTQYF. The chain couples TRBV7-3 to TRBJ2-3; 9 positions match TRBD2. V lost 4 bases, J lost 6 bases, and 5 bases stayed unmatched. The CDR3 covers 14 residues. Per the germline V gene, CDR1 is SGHTA and CDR2 is FQGTGA.

The chain joins TRBV28 to TRBJ1-2; TRBD1 matches at 8 bases. The CDR3 totals 16 residues. V shed 6 bases, J shed 6 bases, and the junction held 15 bases outside the gene matches. The germline V gene encodes CDR1 MDHEN and CDR2 SYDVKM. CDR3 loop: CASRQLVTGGNDGYTF. CDR3 sequence (DNA): TGTGCCAGCAGGCAACTTGTCACAGGGGGAAACGATGGCTACACCTTC.

The chain links TRBV6-5 to TRBJ1-4; 8 nucleotides agree with TRBD1. The ends lost 6 bases at V and 7 bases at J; junction bases unmatched: 7. The CDR3 length is 14 residues. The germline V gene encodes CDR1 MNHEY and CDR2 SVGAGI. Written as DNA, the CDR3 is TGTGCCAGCAGCGCAGGGGGCAAGAGTGAAAAACTGTTTTTT. This encodes CASSAGGKSEKLFF.

The chain carries TRBV7-2 and TRBJ2-7; D is unclear. The V gene's germline CDR1 is SGHTA and CDR2 FQGNSA. This CDR3 spans 11 amino acids. V dropped 3 bases and J dropped 2 bases, with 2 bases sitting between them. The CDR3 loop is CASSFAYEQYF. CDR3 DNA sequence: TGTGCCAGCAGCTTCGCCTACGAGCAGTACTTC.

This clone showed up just a few times. The CDR3 loop is CASSLSGTATHNQPQHF. The CDR3 region has the DNA TGTGCCAGCAGTTTATCTGGGACAGCAACCCACAATCAGCCCCAGCATTTT. V gene TRBV27 combines with J gene TRBJ1-5; TRBD1 agrees at 7 bases. There are 17 residues in the CDR3. CDR1 and CDR2 from the germline V gene are MNHEY and SMNVEV (reference sequence). The ends lost 0 bases at V and 3 bases at J; junction bases unmatched: 8.

This chain uses TRBV6-5 with TRBJ2-1; 10 nucleotides align to TRBD1. CDR3 length: 13 residues. The junction had 5 bases not matched to a gene; V was cut back by 6 bases and J by 9 bases. Germline assignment: CDR1 MNHEY and CDR2 SVGAGI. The CDR3 here is CASRGGQGVEQFF. As DNA, the CDR3 is TGTGCCAGCAGAGGCGGACAGGGGGTTGAGCAGTTCTTC.

The V and J genes are TRBV6-6 and TRBJ1-1; weak D call: TRBD1 (6 bases). The CDR3 loop spans 15 amino acids. Germline CDR1 and CDR2: MNHNY and SVGAGI (reference sequence). Trimming stripped 4 bases from V and 3 bases from J, with 15 bases between. As DNA, the CDR3 is TGTGCCAGCAGTTCCCACAGTGAGGGGGACACTGAAGCTTTCTTT. Translation: CASSSHSEGDTEAFF.